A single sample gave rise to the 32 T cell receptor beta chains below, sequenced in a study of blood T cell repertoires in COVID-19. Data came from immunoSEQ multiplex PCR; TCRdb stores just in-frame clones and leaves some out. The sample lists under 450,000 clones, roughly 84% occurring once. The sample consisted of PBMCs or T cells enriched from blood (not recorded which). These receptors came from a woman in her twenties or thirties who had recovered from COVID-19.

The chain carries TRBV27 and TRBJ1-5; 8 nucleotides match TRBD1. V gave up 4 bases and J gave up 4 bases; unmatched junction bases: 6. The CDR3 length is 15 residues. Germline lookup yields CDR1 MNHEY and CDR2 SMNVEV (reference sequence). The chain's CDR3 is CASSYSGGGNQPQHF. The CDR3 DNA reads TGTGCCAGCAGTTACTCAGGGGGCGGGAATCAGCCCCAGCATTTT.

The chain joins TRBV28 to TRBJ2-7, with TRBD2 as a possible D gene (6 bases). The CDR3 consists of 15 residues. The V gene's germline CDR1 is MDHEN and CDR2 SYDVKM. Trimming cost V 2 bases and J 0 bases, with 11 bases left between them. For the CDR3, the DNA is TGTGCCAGCAGTTTAGCGGGATCCCTCTCCTACGAGCAGTACTTC. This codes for CASSLAGSLSYEQYF.

CDR3 in amino acids: CATPDRFSRVLFF. Here the CDR3 DNA reads TGTGCCACTCCGGACAGGTTCAGCCGGGTTCTGTTTTTT. This sequence joins TRBV6-8 and TRBJ2-2, with 7 bases fitting TRBD1. CDR3 length: 13 residues. J lost 14 bases, V lost 10 bases, and 16 bases had no gene match. The germline V gene encodes CDR1 MNHGY and CDR2 SAAAGT.

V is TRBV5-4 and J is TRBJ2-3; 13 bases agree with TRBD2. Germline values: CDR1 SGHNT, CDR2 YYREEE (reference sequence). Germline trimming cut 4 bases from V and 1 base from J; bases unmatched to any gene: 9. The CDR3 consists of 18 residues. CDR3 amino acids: CASSPRTSGSGGTDTQYF. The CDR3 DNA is TGTGCCAGCAGCCCCCGGACTAGCGGGAGTGGTGGCACAGATACGCAGTATTTT.

This CDR3 is CASSQGRTYEQYF. As DNA, the CDR3 is TGTGCCAGCAGTCAGGGCAGAACCTACGAGCAGTACTTC. V is TRBV28 and J is TRBJ2-7, with a weak D call TRBD1 (5 bases). The CDR3 loop spans 13 amino acids. V was pared by 5 bases and J by 2 bases, with 10 bases between. Germline V gives CDR1 MDHEN, CDR2 SYDVKM.

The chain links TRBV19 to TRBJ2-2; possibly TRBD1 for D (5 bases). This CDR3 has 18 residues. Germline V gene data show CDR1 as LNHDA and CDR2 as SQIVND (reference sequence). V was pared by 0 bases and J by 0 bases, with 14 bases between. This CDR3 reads CASSIEVAGPSNTGELFF. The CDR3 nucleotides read TGTGCCAGTAGTATAGAAGTGGCAGGGCCCTCGAACACCGGGGAGCTGTTTTTT.

CDR3 bases: TGTGCCAGCAGCTTAGGGCAGGCCTCCTACGAGCAGTACTTC. This codes for CASSLGQASYEQYF. This chain connects TRBV7-8 to TRBJ2-7; unclear D gene. Germline loops: CDR1 SGHVS, CDR2 FQNEAQ. V was cut by 1 base and J by 0 bases, with 7 bases left in between. The CDR3 runs to 14 residues.

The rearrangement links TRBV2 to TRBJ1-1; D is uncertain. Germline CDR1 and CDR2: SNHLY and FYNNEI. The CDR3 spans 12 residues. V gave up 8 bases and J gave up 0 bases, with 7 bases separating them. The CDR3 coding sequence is TGTGCCAGCGGTCGAGTGAACACTGAAGCTTTCTTT. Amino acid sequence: CASGRVNTEAFF.

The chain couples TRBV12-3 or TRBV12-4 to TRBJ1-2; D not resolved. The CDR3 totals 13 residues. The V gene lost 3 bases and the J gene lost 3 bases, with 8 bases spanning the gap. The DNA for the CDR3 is TGTGCCAGCAGTTTCCTCGCAGACTATGGCTACACCTTC. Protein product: CASSFLADYGYTF.

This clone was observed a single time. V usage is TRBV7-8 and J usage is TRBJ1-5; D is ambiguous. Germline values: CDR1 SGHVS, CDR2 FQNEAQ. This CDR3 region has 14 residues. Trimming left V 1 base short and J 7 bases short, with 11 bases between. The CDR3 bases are TGTGCCAGCAGCTTAGTCGAGGGCCGGCAGCCCCAGCATTTT. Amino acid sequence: CASSLVEGRQPQHF.

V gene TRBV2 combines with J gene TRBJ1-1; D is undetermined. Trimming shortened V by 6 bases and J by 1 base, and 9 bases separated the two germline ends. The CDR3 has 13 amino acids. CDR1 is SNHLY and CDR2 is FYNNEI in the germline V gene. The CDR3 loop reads CASSLTGNTEAFF. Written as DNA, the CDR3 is TGTGCCAGCAGCCTGACGGGGAACACTGAAGCTTTCTTT.

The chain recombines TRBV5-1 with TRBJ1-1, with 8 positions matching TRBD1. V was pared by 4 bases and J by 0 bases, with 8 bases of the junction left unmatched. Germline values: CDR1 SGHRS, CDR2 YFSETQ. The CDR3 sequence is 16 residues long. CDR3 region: CASSRPGTGLNTEAFF. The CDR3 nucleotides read TGCGCCAGCAGCCGTCCCGGGACAGGATTGAACACTGAAGCTTTCTTT.

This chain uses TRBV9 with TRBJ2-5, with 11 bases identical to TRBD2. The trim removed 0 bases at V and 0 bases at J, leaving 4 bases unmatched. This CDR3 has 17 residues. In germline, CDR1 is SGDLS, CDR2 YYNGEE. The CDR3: CASSVGLAGGYQETQYF. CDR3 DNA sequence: TGTGCCAGCAGCGTAGGGCTAGCGGGGGGTTACCAAGAGACCCAGTACTTC.

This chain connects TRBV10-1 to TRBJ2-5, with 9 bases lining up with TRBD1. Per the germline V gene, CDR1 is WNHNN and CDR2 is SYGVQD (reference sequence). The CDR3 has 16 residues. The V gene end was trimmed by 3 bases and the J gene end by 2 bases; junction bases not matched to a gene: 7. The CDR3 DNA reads TGCGCCAGCAGTGATCACACCGGGACAGGGCAAGAGACCCAGTACTTC. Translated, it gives CASSDHTGTGQETQYF.

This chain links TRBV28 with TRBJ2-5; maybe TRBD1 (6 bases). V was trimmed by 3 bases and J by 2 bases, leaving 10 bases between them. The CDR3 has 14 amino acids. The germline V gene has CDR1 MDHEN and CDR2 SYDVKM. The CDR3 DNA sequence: TGTGCCAGCAGTTTCGGACAGTTACAAGAGACCCAGTACTTC. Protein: CASSFGQLQETQYF.

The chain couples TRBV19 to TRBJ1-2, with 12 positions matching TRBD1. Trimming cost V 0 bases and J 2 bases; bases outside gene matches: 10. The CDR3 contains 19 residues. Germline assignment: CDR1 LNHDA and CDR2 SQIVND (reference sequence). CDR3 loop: CASSIDLRGTGGQNYGYTF. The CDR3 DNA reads TGTGCCAGTAGTATAGATCTTAGGGGGACAGGGGGCCAGAACTATGGCTACACCTTC. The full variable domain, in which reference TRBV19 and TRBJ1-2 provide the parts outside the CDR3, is DGGITQSPKYLFRKEGQNVTLSCEQNLNHDAMYWYRQDPGQGLRLIYYSQIVNDFQKGDIAEGYSVSREKKESFPLTVTSAQKNPTAFYLCASSIDLRGTGGQNYGYTFGSGTRLTVV.

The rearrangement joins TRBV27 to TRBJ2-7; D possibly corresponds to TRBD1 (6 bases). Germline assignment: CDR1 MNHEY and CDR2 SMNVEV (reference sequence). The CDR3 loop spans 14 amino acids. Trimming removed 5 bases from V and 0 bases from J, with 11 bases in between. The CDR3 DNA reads TGTGCCAGCAGTGCCGGGACAAGCTCCTACGAGCAGTACTTC. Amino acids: CASSAGTSSYEQYF.

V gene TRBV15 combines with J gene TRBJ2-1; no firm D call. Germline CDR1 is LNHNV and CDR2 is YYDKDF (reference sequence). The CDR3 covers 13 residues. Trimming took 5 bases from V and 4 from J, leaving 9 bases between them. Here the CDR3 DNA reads TGTGCCACCAGCGGTGGCAGATACAATGAGCAGTTCTTC. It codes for CATSGGRYNEQFF.

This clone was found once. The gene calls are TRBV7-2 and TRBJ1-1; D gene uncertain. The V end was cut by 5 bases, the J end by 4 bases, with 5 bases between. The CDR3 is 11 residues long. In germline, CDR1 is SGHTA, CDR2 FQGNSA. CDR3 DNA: TGTGCCAGCAGCGGGAGCACTGAAGCTTTCTTT. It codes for CASSGSTEAFF.

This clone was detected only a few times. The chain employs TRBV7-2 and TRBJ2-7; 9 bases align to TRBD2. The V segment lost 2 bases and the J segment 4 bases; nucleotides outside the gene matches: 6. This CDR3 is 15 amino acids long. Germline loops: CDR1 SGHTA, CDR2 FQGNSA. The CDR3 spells CASSLNSGSRYEQYF. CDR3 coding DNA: TGTGCCAGCAGCTTAAATAGCGGGAGTCGTTACGAGCAGTACTTC.

CDR3 sequence reads: CASTPGLEGRRETQYF. The CDR3 bases are TGTGCCAGCACCCCGGGACTAGAGGGGAGACGGGAGACCCAGTACTTC. J is TRBJ2-5 and V is TRBV9, with 8 bases that match TRBD2. Germline CDR1 SGDLS, CDR2 YYNGEE. This CDR3 is built from 16 residues. V lost 6 bases, J lost 5 bases, and 15 bases stayed unmatched.

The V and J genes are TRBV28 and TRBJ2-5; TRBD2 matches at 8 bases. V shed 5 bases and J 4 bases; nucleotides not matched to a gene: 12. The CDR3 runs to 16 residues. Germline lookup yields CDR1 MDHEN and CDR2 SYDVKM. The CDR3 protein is CASSGVGSGMPETQYF. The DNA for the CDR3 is TGTGCCAGCAGTGGGGTTGGTAGCGGGATGCCAGAGACCCAGTACTTC. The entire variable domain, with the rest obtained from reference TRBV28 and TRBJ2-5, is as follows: DVKVTQSSRYLVKRTGEKVFLECVQDMDHENMFWYRQDPGLGLRLIYFSYDVKMKEKGDIPEGYSVSREKKERFSLILESASTNQTSMYLCASSGVGSGMPETQYFGPGTRLLVL.

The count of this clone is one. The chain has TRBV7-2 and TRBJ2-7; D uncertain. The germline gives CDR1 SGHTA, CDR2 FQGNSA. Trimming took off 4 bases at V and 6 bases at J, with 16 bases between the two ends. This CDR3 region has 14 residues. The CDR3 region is CASSSGVNSAEQYF. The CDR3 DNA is TGTGCCAGCAGCTCAGGCGTTAATTCGGCCGAGCAGTACTTC.

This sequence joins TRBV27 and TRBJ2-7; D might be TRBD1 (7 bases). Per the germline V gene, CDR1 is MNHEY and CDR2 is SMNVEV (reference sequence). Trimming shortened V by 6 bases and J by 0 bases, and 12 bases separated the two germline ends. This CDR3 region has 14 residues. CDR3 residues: CASREGQYSYEQYF. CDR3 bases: TGTGCCAGCAGGGAGGGACAGTACTCCTACGAGCAGTACTTC.

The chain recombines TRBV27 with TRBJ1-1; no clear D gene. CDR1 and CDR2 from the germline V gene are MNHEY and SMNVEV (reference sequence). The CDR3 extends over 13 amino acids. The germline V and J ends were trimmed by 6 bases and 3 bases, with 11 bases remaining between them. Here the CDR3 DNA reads TGTGCCAGCAGGGAACCCCAGGACACTGAAGCTTTCTTT. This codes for CASREPQDTEAFF.

The CDR3 loop reads CASSALLRQVDTEAFF. For the CDR3, the DNA is TGTGCCAGCAGCGCCCTCCTTCGACAGGTTGACACTGAAGCTTTCTTT. The chain joins TRBV9 to TRBJ1-1; possibly TRBD1 for D (6 bases). The CDR3 sequence is 16 residues long. Looked up from germline, CDR1 is SGDLS and CDR2 is YYNGEE. V was clipped by 3 bases and J by 3 bases, with 18 bases between them.

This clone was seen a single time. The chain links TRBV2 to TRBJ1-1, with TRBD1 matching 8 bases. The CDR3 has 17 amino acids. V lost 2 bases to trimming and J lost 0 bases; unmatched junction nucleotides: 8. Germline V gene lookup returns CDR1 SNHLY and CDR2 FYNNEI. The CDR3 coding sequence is TGTGCCAGCAGTGAACAGACAGGGGCGCGGGTGAACACTGAAGCTTTCTTT. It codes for CASSEQTGARVNTEAFF.

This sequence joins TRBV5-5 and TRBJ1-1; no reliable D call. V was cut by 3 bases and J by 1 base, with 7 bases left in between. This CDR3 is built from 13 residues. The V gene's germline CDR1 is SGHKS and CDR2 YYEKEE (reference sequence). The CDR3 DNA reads TGTGCCAGCAGCTCCACAGCGAACACTGAAGCTTTCTTT. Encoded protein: CASSSTANTEAFF.

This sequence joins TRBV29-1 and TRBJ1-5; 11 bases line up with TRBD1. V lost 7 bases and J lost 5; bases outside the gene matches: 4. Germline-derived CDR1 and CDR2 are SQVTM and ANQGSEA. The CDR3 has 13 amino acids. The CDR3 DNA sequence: TGCAGCGCCCGGACAGGGGGCGATCAGCCCCAGCATTTT. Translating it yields CSARTGGDQPQHF.

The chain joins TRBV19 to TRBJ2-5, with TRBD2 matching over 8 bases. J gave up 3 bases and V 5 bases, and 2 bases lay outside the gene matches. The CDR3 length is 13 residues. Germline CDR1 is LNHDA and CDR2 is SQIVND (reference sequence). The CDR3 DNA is TGTGCCAGTAGTCCAGCGGGAGAAGAGACCCAGTACTTC. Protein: CASSPAGEETQYF.

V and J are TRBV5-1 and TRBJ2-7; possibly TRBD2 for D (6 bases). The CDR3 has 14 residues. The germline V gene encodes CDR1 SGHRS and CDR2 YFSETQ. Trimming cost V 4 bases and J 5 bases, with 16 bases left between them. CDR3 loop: CASSGWTTQDEQYF. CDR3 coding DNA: TGCGCCAGCAGCGGATGGACTACCCAGGACGAGCAGTACTTC.

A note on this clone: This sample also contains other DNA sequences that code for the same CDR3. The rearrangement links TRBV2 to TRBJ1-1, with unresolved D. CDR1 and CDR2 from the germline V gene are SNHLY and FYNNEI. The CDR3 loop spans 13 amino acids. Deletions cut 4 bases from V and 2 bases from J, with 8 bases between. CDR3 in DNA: TGTGCCAGCAGTGTCGGTCCTAACACTGAAGCTTTCTTT. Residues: CASSVGPNTEAFF.